The 20 T cell receptor beta chains below all came from one sample that was sequenced in a study of T cells in Graves' hyperthyroidism and ophthalmopathy. TCR beta CDR3 sequences were amplified from RNA transcripts. TCR CDR3 underwent first-round RT-PCR with the HTBI primer set. MiXCR was run by TCRdb on the multiplex PCR reads, yielding one entry per CDR3 protein. The data contain approximately 400,000 distinct CDR3 sequences, about an eighth of them singletons. Sequencing was carried out using blood. The origin of the receptors is a man aged 50 to 59 with Graves' ophthalmopathy.

This clonotype was seen at least ten times. This chain uses TRBV3-1 with TRBJ2-3; unclear D gene. This CDR3 is 12 amino acids long. Germline V gene data show CDR1 as LGHDT and CDR2 as YNNKEL (reference sequence). Trimming pared 3 bases from V and 4 bases from J, leaving 5 bases between. The CDR3 spells CASSQLPDTQYF. CDR3 nucleotide sequence: TGTGCCAGCAGCCAGTTACCAGATACGCAGTATTTT.

The J gene is TRBJ2-1, the V gene TRBV10-1, with 11 bases matching TRBD2. This CDR3 is built from 16 residues. The V and J ends lost 0 bases and 9 bases, in that order; junction bases with no gene match: 7. Germline assignment: CDR1 WNHNN and CDR2 SYGVQD (reference sequence). DNA for the CDR3: TGCGCCAGCAGTGAGTCGCGGCTAGCGGGAGGTGCTGAGCAGTTCTTC. Its protein is CASSESRLAGGAEQFF.

The chain is built from TRBV11-2 and TRBJ2-5; 10 nucleotides line up with TRBD2. The CDR3 totals 14 residues. Germline CDR1 and CDR2: SGHAT and FQNNGV. V dropped 5 bases and J dropped 14; count of bases not matched to a gene: 14. This CDR3 is CASSKLAGNSNTYF. CDR3 nucleotides: TGTGCCAGCAGCAAACTAGCGGGGAATTCAAATACCTACTTC.

This clonotype showed up many times. CDR3 DNA: TGTGCCAGCGGCGAAATTTTGCTAGGCGGCGGAACCCAGTACTTC. Translated: CASGEILLGGGTQYF. The chain links TRBV6-1 to TRBJ2-5, with unresolved D. The length of the CDR3 is 15 residues. Germline V gene sequence: CDR1 MNHNS, CDR2 SASEGT. The ends were cut back, 8 bases at V and 8 bases at J, with 24 bases in the middle.

This chain links TRBV10-3 with TRBJ1-2, with TRBD1 identical over 7 bases. The CDR3 is 12 amino acids. The germline gives CDR1 ENHRY, CDR2 SYGVKD. With 10 bases clipped from V and 2 bases from J, the junction kept 4 bases outside the gene matches. The DNA for the CDR3 is TGTGCCAGCCTACAGGGGAACTATGGCTACACCTTC. Amino acids: CASLQGNYGYTF.

Points on this clonotype: A clone one base away is much larger, so this may be a read error. The chain joins TRBV7-3 to TRBJ2-7; weak D call: TRBD1 (6 bases). The DNA end is a closer match to TRBJ2-1, so the J assignment may be wrong. CDR1 is SGHTA, CDR2 FQGTGA, per germline. The CDR3 has 15 residues. This CDR3 reads CASSSPRTALYEQFF. CDR3 in DNA: TGTGCCAGCAGCTCGCCGCGGACAGCGCTCTACGAGCAGTTCTTC.

This clonotype showed up just a few times. V is TRBV12-3 or TRBV12-4 and J is TRBJ2-4; 10 positions match TRBD2. V dropped 6 bases and J dropped 6; count of bases not matched to a gene: 2. This CDR3 has 13 amino acids. The CDR3 sequence is CASRLAGVNIQYF. DNA for the CDR3: TGTGCCAGCAGGCTAGCGGGAGTAAACATTCAGTACTTC.

The V and J genes are TRBV5-1 and TRBJ2-3; TRBD1 agrees at 7 bases. Germline loops: CDR1 SGHRS, CDR2 YFSETQ. Losses at the gene ends were 0 bases for V and 5 bases for J; bases not matched to a gene: 3. The CDR3 loop spans 14 amino acids. The CDR3 here is CASSLETGRDTQYF. The CDR3 bases are TGCGCCAGCAGCTTGGAGACAGGGAGAGATACGCAGTATTTT.

This clonotype was observed a few times. The chain has TRBV24-1 and TRBJ1-1; D ambiguous. Germline CDR1 is KGHDR and CDR2 is SFDVKD. The CDR3 extends over 11 amino acids. Deletions cut 0 bases from V and 11 bases from J, with 6 bases between. CDR3 bases: TGTGCCACCAGTGATTTGGAGAGGGCTTTCTTT. It translates to CATSDLERAFF.

The rearrangement uses TRBV14 and TRBJ1-6; tentatively, D is TRBD1 (6 bases). V lost 3 bases, J lost 10 bases, and 22 bases lay in between. CDR1 is SGHDN, CDR2 FVKESK, per germline. The CDR3 runs to 17 residues. In DNA, the CDR3 is TGTGCCAGCAGCCACCGCATCCGCCGGGGGCTGGGATCACCCCTCCACTTT. Its translation is CASSHRIRRGLGSPLHF.

This clonotype was counted many times. The V call is TRBV6-1, the J call TRBJ2-3; D gene unclear. Trimming removed 6 bases at V and 0 bases at J, with 10 bases between. This CDR3 region has 14 residues. Germline V lookup: CDR1 MNHNS, CDR2 SASEGT. The CDR3 sequence is CASRRTGSTDTQYF. The CDR3 coding sequence is TGTGCCAGCAGGAGAACCGGGAGCACAGATACGCAGTATTTT.

This clonotype was seen repeatedly, ten times or more. The chain joins TRBV20-1 to TRBJ2-3; D is perhaps TRBD1 or TRBD2 (7 bases each). The CDR3 is 15 amino acids. CDR1 and CDR2 (germline): DFQATT, SNEGSKA (reference sequence). V lost 4 bases, J lost 6 bases, and 20 bases lay in between. Here the CDR3 DNA reads TGCAGTGCTACCGACAGGGAGGGAGTCCGGGATACGCAGTATTTT. Translated: CSATDREGVRDTQYF.

This clonotype has ten or more counts. The junction departs from germline at one end; a sequencing error may be responsible. V gene TRBV20-1 combines with J gene TRBJ2-7; 7 bases line up with TRBD1. The length of the CDR3 is 14 residues. The germline gives CDR1 DFQATT, CDR2 SNEGSKA (reference sequence). The CDR3 region has the DNA TGCAGTGCAAGAGACCCGAGACAGGGCTACGAGCAGTACTTC. Translation gives CSARDPRQGYEQYF.

This rearrangement joins TRBV20-1 to TRBJ2-7; unclear D gene. CDR1 is DFQATT and CDR2 is SNEGSKA in the germline V gene (reference sequence). This CDR3 has 14 amino acids. The germline V and J ends were trimmed by 5 bases and 0 bases, with 14 bases remaining between them. The CDR3 loop reads CSAFLGANSYEQYF. CDR3 nucleotide sequence: TGCAGTGCTTTCCTGGGTGCTAACTCCTACGAGCAGTACTTC.

The chain links TRBV19 to TRBJ1-2, with D tentatively TRBD1 (6 bases). CDR3 length: 16 residues. The V gene lost 6 bases and the J gene lost 1 base, with 18 bases spanning the gap. Looked up from germline, CDR1 is LNHDA and CDR2 is SQIVND (reference sequence). The CDR3 region is CASRSARGGRNYGYTF. The CDR3, as DNA: TGTGCCAGTAGAAGTGCCAGGGGCGGTCGTAACTATGGCTACACCTTC. The full variable domain, rest sourced from reference TRBV19 and TRBJ1-2, is DGGITQSPKYLFRKEGQNVTLSCEQNLNHDAMYWYRQDPGQGLRLIYYSQIVNDFQKGDIAEGYSVSREKKESFPLTVTSAQKNPTAFYLCASRSARGGRNYGYTFGSGTRLTVV.

The CDR3 DNA sequence: TGCGCCAGCAGTCACCCGACTAGCGGACAAGAGACCCAGTACTTC. Translated: CASSHPTSGQETQYF. The V call is TRBV5-1, the J call TRBJ2-5, with TRBD2 matching 9 bases. The V segment lost 5 bases and the J segment 2 bases; nucleotides outside the gene matches: 7. CDR1 is SGHRS, CDR2 YFSETQ, per germline. The CDR3 contains 15 residues.

This clonotype has more than one count but fewer than ten. The V gene is TRBV24-1, the J gene TRBJ2-7; 10 nucleotides match TRBD2. From germline, CDR1 is KGHDR and CDR2 SFDVKD. The J segment lost 2 bases and the V segment lost 12 bases, leaving 9 bases of the junction unmatched. The CDR3 has 14 amino acids. The DNA of the CDR3 is TGTGCCGCCTCTAGCGGGAGTCCCCCCTACGAGCAGTACTTC. Translated, it gives CAASSGSPPYEQYF.

In its sample, this clonotype was seen many times. This rearrangement joins TRBV6-6 to TRBJ2-3, with TRBD2 as a possible D gene (6 bases). The V gene lost 2 bases and the J gene lost 0 bases, with 15 bases spanning the gap. CDR3 length equals 17 residues. Germline V CDR1 and CDR2: MNHNY, SVGAGI (reference sequence). The chain's CDR3 is CASSYEVGGISTDTQYF. The CDR3, as DNA: TGTGCCAGCAGTTACGAAGTCGGCGGGATTAGCACAGATACGCAGTATTTT.

This clonotype was counted only a few times. The chain is built from TRBV20-1 and TRBJ1-5; a possible D gene is TRBD1 (6 bases). Germline-derived CDR1 and CDR2 are DFQATT and SNEGSKA (reference sequence). V was cut by 3 bases and J by 7 bases, with 16 bases left in between. This CDR3 region has 14 residues. DNA for the CDR3: TGCAGTGCTAGGGACAGAAGAGGACAACAGCCCCAGCATTTT. This encodes CSARDRRGQQPQHF.

In this sample, this clonotype turned up a few times. The rearrangement uses TRBV7-9 and TRBJ1-2, with D perhaps matching TRBD1 (5 bases). In germline, CDR1 is SEHNR, CDR2 FQNEAQ (reference sequence). Trimming left V 0 bases short and J 1 base short, with 9 bases between. The CDR3 has 15 amino acids. The CDR3 reads CASSLATESNYGYTF. The CDR3 DNA reads as TGTGCCAGCAGCTTAGCGACAGAAAGTAACTATGGCTACACCTTC.